This paragraph covers one TCR beta chain sequence. The sample holds a few counts of this clone. No cognate antigen has been identified for it. Qualities for individual bases were not recorded, and no much larger clone is one base off. The data are from a study of blood T cell repertoires in COVID-19 (dated by TCRdb to 2019 to 2021). As for the study more broadly: The collaborator samples originated in the United States, Italy and Spain and spanned the acute and convalescent phases of COVID-19. The prospective study material was composed of cDNA or gDNA derived from T cells, B-cell-depleted T cells, or PBMCs. The dataset comprised deeply sampled blood TCRbeta repertoires from subjects exposed to, actively infected with, or recovered from COVID-19. The repertoires were released in a freely available public database intended as a resource for research on the immune response to SARS-CoV-2. The samples were drawn from the first 160 participants of the ongoing ImmuneRACE study and from over a thousand subjects provided by 6 global collaborators. Nearly every sample came with metadata listing a de-identified subject ID, COVID-19 status, age in years and sex. Where available, HLA class I and class II types were obtained from metadata supplied by the sample provider rather than from assay-based typing. The investigation overall reported the following: How much clinical and demographic metadata was included differed by source and by participant, and the metadata was provided uncurated.

TCRbeta CDR3 regions were amplified from genomic DNA by means of the immunoSEQ Assay, a bias-controlled multiplex PCR. The study's processing was this. Nucleated cell counts per sample were estimated from amplification of reference gene primers within the assay. To quantify the absolute abundance of each unique TCRbeta CDR3 rearrangement, sequence reads were collapsed and filtered. Productive Simpson clonality was computed per sample as the square root of Simpson's diversity index over productive rearrangements. The clones in this table, taken by TCRdb from immuneACCESS, are in-frame only. Not every clone is retained; where verified, under half of the shortfall comes from an unresolved V gene, and the cause of the rest is unknown. V, J and clone size are those of that table, while D and trimming were read from the DNA. For this sample there are 100,000 or so clones; 91% appear just once. The ten top clones hold around 16% of the sample.

The CDR3 sequence holds 12 residues, the cysteine and phenylalanine included. The kept DNA is CDR3 alone, 36 bases in frame from the first base. The germline V gene (reference sequence) yields PRHDT for CDR1 and FYEKMQ for CDR2. The V and J ends are trimmed by 3 bases and 4 bases, leaving 4 bases between them. Whole blood was collected in K2EDTA tubes by collaborating institutions according to the institutions' own protocols. Collaborator samples were shipped for TCRbeta analysis as frozen whole blood, isolated PBMCs, or DNA extracted from either sample type. Sequencing was carried out using peripheral blood. The receptor's source is a man between 50 and 59 years old with acute or convalescent COVID-19. The chain uses TRBV13 and TRBJ1-5; no D gene call is confident. The CDR3 region has the sequence CASSFFNQPQHF. The nucleotide sequence is given as TGTGCCAGCAGCTTCTTTAATCAGCCCCAGCATTTT. Outside the CDR3, residues come from the reference TRBV13 and TRBJ1-5 proteins, so the full variable domain is: AAGVIQSPRHLIKEKRETATLKCYPIPRHDTVYWYQQGPGQDPQFLISFYEKMQSDKGSIPDRFSAQQFSDYHSELNMSSLELGDSALYFCASSFFNQPQHFGDGTRLSIL.